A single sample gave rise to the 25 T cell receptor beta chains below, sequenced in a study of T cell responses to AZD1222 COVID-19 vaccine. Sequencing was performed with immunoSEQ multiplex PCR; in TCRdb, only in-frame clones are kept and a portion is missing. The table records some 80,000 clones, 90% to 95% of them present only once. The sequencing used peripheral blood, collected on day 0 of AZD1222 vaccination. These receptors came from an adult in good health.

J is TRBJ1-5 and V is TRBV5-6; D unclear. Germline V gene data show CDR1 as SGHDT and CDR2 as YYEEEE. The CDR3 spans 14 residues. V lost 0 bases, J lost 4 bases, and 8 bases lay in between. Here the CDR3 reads CASSLGPWNQPQHF. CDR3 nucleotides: TGTGCCAGCAGCTTGGGGCCATGGAATCAGCCCCAGCATTTT.

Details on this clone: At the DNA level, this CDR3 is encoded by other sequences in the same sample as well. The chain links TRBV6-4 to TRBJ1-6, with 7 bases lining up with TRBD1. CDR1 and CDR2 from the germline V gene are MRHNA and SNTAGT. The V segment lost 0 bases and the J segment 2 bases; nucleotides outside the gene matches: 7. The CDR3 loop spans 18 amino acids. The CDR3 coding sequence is TGTGCCAGCAGTGACTCGGGACAGACAATACCCTATAATTCACCCCTCCACTTT. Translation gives CASSDSGQTIPYNSPLHF.

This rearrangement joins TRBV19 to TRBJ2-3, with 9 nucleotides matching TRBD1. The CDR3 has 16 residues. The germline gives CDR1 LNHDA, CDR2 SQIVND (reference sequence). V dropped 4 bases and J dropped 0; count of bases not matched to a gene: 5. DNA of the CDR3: TGTGCCAGTAGTAAATTGACAGGGGGAAGCACAGATACGCAGTATTTT. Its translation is CASSKLTGGSTDTQYF.

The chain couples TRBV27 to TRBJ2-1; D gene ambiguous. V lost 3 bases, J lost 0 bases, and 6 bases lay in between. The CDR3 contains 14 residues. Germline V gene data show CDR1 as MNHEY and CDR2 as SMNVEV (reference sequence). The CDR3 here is CASSLRSSYNEQFF. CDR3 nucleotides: TGTGCCAGCAGTTTGCGGAGCTCCTACAATGAGCAGTTCTTC.

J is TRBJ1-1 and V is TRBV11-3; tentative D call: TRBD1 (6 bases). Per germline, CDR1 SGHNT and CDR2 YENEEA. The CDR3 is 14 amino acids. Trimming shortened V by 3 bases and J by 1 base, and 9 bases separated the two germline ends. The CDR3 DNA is TGTGCCAGCAGCTTTGGCAGGGGGAACACTGAAGCTTTCTTT. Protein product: CASSFGRGNTEAFF.

CDR3 residues: CASSLGQSEQYF. The CDR3 DNA reads as TGTGCCAGCAGCCTGGGACAAAGCGAGCAGTACTTC. The gene calls are TRBV5-6 and TRBJ2-7; perhaps TRBD1 as D (6 bases). Germline V gives CDR1 SGHDT, CDR2 YYEEEE. Trimming took 4 bases from V and 6 from J, leaving 11 bases between them. The CDR3 length is 12 residues.

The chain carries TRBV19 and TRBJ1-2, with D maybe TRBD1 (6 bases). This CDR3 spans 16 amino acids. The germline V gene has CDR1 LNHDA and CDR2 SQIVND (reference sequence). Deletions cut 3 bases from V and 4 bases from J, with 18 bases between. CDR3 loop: CASSMGPGGAGYGYTF. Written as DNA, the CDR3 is TGTGCCAGTAGTATGGGGCCGGGGGGCGCCGGCTATGGCTACACCTTC. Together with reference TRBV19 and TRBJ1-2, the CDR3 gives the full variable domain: DGGITQSPKYLFRKEGQNVTLSCEQNLNHDAMYWYRQDPGQGLRLIYYSQIVNDFQKGDIAEGYSVSREKKESFPLTVTSAQKNPTAFYLCASSMGPGGAGYGYTFGSGTRLTVV.

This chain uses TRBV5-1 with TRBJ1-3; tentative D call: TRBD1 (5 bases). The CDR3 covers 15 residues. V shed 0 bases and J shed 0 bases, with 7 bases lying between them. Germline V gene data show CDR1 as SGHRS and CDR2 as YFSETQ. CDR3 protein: CASSLGTNSGNTIYF. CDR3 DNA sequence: TGCGCCAGCAGCTTGGGGACAAACTCTGGAAACACCATATATTTT.

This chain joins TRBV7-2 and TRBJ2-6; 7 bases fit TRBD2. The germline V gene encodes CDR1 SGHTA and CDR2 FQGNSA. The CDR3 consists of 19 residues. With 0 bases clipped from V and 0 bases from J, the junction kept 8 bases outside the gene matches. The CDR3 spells CASSLALAAASSGANVLTF. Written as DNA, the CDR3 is TGTGCCAGCAGCTTAGCGCTAGCGGCCGCTAGCTCTGGGGCCAACGTCCTGACTTTC.

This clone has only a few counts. CDR3 nucleotide sequence: TGTGCCAGCAGAAAGCAGGGTGGGGGGAGCGATGGCTACACCTTC. It is translated as CASRKQGGGSDGYTF. The chain couples TRBV6-5 to TRBJ1-2, with D tentatively TRBD1 (5 bases). Deletions cut 6 bases from V and 6 bases from J, with 20 bases between. The CDR3 sequence is 15 residues long. CDR1 is MNHEY, CDR2 SVGAGI, per germline.

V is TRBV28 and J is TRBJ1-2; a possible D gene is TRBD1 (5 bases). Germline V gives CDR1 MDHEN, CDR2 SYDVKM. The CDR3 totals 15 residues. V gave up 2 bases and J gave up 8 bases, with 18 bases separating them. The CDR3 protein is CASSLVLRAEGGYTF. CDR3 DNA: TGTGCCAGCAGTTTAGTTTTAAGGGCAGAGGGGGGCTACACCTTC.

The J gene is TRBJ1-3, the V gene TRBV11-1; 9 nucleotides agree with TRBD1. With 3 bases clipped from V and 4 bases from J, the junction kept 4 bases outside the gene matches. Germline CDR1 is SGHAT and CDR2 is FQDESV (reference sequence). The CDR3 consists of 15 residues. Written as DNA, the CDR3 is TGTGCCAGCAGCTTTCGACAGGGGGAAGGAAACACCATATATTTT. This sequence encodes CASSFRQGEGNTIYF.

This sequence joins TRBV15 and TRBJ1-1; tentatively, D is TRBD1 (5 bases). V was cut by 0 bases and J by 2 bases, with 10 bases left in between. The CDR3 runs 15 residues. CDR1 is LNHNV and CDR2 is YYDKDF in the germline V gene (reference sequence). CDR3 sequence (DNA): TGTGCCACCAGCAGAGAAGGGGACCCTAACACTGAAGCTTTCTTT. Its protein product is CATSREGDPNTEAFF. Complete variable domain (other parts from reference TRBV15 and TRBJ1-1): DAMVIQNPRYQVTQFGKPVTLSCSQTLNHNVMYWYQQKSSQAPKLLFHYYDKDFNNEADTPDNFQSRRPNTSFCFLDIRSPGLGDTAMYLCATSREGDPNTEAFFGQGTRLTVV.

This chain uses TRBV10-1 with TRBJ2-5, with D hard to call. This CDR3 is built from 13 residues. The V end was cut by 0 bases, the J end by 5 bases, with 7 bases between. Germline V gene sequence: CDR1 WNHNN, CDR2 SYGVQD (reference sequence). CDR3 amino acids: CASSESGRETQYF. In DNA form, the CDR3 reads TGCGCCAGCAGTGAGTCCGGTCGGGAGACCCAGTACTTC.

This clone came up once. CDR3 amino acids: CASSFYGTGNTGELFF. CDR3 in DNA: TGTGCCAGCAGTTTTTACGGGACAGGGAACACCGGGGAGCTGTTTTTT. V usage is TRBV27 and J usage is TRBJ2-2; TRBD1 aligns across 8 bases. The trim removed 3 bases at V and 1 base at J, leaving 4 bases unmatched. Germline V gives CDR1 MNHEY, CDR2 SMNVEV (reference sequence). The CDR3 has 16 residues.

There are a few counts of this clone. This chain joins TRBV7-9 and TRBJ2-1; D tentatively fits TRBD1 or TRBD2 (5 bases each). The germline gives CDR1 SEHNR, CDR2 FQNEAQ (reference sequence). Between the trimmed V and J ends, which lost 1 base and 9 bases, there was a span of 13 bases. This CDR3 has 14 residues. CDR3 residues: CASSLGGSHGEQFF. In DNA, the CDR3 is TGTGCCAGCAGCTTAGGGGGGTCTCATGGTGAGCAGTTCTTC.

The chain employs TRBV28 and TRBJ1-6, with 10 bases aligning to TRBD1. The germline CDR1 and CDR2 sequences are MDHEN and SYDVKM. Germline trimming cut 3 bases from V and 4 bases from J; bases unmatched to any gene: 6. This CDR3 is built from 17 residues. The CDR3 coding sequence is TGTGCCAGCAGTTTCGGAGACAGGGGGCTATATAATTCACCCCTCCACTTT. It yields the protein CASSFGDRGLYNSPLHF. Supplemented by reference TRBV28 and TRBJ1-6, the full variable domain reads DVKVTQSSRYLVKRTGEKVFLECVQDMDHENMFWYRQDPGLGLRLIYFSYDVKMKEKGDIPEGYSVSREKKERFSLILESASTNQTSMYLCASSFGDRGLYNSPLHFGNGTRLTVT.

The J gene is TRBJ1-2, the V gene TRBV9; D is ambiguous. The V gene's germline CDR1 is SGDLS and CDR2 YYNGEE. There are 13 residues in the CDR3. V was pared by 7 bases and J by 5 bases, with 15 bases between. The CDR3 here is CASQAERSYGYTF. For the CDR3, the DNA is TGTGCCAGCCAAGCGGAGAGGTCGTATGGCTACACCTTC.

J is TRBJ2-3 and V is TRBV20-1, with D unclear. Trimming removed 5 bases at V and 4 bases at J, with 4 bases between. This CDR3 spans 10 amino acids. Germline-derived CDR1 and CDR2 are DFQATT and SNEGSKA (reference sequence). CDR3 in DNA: TGCAGTGCTGGCCCAGATACGCAGTATTTT. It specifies CSAGPDTQYF.

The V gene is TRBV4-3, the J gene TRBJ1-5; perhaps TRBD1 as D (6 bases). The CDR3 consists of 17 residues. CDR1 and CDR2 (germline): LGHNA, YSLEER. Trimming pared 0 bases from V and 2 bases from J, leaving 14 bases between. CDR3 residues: CASSQEGYAGGNQPQHF. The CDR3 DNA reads TGCGCCAGCAGCCAAGAAGGATATGCAGGGGGCAATCAGCCCCAGCATTTT.

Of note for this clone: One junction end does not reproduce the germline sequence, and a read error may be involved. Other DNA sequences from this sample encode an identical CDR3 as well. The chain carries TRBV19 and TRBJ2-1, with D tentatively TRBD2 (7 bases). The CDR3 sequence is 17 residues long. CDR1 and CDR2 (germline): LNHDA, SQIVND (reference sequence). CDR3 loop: CARSIDLSTGGGGEQFF. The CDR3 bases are TGTGCCAGAAGTATAGACCTATCGACAGGAGGGGGGGGTGAGCAGTTCTTC.

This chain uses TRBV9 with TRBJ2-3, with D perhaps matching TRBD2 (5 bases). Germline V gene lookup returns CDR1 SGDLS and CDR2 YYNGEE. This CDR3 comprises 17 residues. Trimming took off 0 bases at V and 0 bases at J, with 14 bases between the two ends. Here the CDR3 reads CASSVGRTASSTDTQYF. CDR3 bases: TGTGCCAGCAGCGTAGGGAGGACTGCCTCTAGCACAGATACGCAGTATTTT.

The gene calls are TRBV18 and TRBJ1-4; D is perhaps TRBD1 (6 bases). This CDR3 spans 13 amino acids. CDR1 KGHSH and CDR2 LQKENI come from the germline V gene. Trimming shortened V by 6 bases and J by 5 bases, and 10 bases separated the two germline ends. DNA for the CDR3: TGTGCCAGCTCGTGGACAGCAAATGAAAAACTGTTTTTT. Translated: CASSWTANEKLFF.

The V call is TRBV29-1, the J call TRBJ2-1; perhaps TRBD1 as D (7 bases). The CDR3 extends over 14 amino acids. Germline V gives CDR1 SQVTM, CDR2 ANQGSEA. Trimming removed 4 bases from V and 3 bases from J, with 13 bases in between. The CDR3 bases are TGCAGCGTTGTATCCAGGGGGGTCTACAATGAGCAGTTCTTC. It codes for CSVVSRGVYNEQFF.

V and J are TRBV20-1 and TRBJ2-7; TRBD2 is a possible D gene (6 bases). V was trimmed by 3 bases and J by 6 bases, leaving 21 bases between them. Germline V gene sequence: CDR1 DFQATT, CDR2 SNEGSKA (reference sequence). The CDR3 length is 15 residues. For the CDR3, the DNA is TGCAGTGCTAGTTCCCTGGGCAGGGAGGTTTCCGAGCAGTACTTC. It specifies CSASSLGREVSEQYF.